This T cell receptor (beta chain) came from a study of T cells in women clearing cervical HPV infection. Overall study context: Women with histologically confirmed HPV16-related CIN3 or worse, 2 with invasive cancer, served as cases. HLA type stays a possible confounder, typing being limited. Case blood drawn at lesion detection; control blood after infection cleared.

Profiling relied on immunoSEQ multiplex PCR, and the TCRdb table lists in-frame clones only, not all of them. Its table records about 18,000 clones. Concerning this clone itself: What it recognizes is unknown. The read is 3 residues too short to cover the CDR3 end, so that end is filled in from the germline J gene.

Looked up from germline, CDR1 is SNHLY and CDR2 is FYNNEI. With V trimmed by 8 bases and J by 5 bases, 3 bases remained unmatched. The CDR3 has 13 amino acids. Study-level points and caveats: Cases carried less TRBV6-7 than controls: roughly 0.12% versus 0.17%.

The V and J genes are TRBV2 and TRBJ1-4; 9 positions match TRBD1. This receptor was obtained from a woman between 18 and 70 years old with a cervical HPV16 infection that either progressed to CIN3+ or cleared (not recorded which). Sequencing was performed on blood buffy coat. The sequenced CDR3 bases are TGTGCCAGCCTAGGACAGGGGAATGAAAAA. Translating it yields CASLGQGNEK. The full CDR3 protein reads CASLGQGNEKLFF.